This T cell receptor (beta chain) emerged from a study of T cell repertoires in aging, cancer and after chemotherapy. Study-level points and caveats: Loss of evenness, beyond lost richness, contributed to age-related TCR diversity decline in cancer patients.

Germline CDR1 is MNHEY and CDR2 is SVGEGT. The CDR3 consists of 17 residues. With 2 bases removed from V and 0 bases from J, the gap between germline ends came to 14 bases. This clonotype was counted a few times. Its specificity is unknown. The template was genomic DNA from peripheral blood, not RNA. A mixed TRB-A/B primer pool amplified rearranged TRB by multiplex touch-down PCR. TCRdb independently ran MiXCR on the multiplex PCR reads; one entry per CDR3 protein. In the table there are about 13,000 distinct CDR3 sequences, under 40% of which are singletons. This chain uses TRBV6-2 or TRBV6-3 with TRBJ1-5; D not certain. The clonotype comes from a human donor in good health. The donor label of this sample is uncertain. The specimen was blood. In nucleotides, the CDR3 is TGTGCCAGCAGTTACGGGCACCGACCACATAGCAATCAGCCCCAGCATTTT. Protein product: CASSYGHRPHSNQPQHF.